This TCR beta chain was identified during a study of shared clonotypes between healthy human individuals. Study-level information: CD4 naive and memory got three plates each, CD8 naive two, CD8 memory one. Points from the study as a whole: Naive subsets typically showed greater estimated richness than memory subsets. Relative to clonotypes present in all four donors, those not shared had lower generation probabilities.

CD45RO-negative, CCR7-selected cells formed the naive CD8 fraction, which excluded terminally differentiated effector memory CD45RA+ cells. Adult donors, all healthy and HIV-negative, had no recent acute infections or vaccinations. This clone has only one observation. Its antigen is currently unknown. Only in-frame clones appear in the TCRdb table, and some are missing; sequencing was by immunoSEQ multiplex PCR. The table lists roughly 2,000,000 clones, 93% of them singletons. This TCR came from a man aged 18 to 29 in good health. Some clones in this sample may be carry-over from other donors' samples. Material for sequencing was naive CD8+ T cells from PBMCs.

The DNA for the CDR3 is TGTGCCAGCACCCAGGGGTGGGGGGCCAACGTCCTGACTTTC. Translation gives CASTQGWGANVLTF. The chain links TRBV7-8 to TRBJ2-6; a weak D match, TRBD1 (6 bases). Germline values: CDR1 SGHVS, CDR2 FQNEAQ. This CDR3 has 14 residues. V was cut by 7 bases and J by 4 bases, with 11 bases left in between.